These T cell receptor beta chains were read from a single sample in a study of blood T cell repertoires in COVID-19. This table comes from immunoSEQ multiplex PCR, and its TCRdb copy is limited to in-frame clones, with some not included. The data show some 100,000 clones, under 90% seen once. The sequencing sample was made of peripheral blood. These receptors all come from a human donor with active COVID-19. The donor label of this sample is uncertain. Both conserved end residues are part of each CDR3. D genes are given only for firm matches. Clone size is given for some rows only: seen once, a few or many times, or a class if the clone is expanded.

v_call,j_call,d_call,clone_size,cdr3_aa,cdr3_nt
TRBV4-1,TRBJ2-7,NA,NA,CASSDQTGPYEQYF,TGCGCCAGCAGCGATCAAACAGGGCCCTACGAGCAGTACTTC
TRBV5-1,TRBJ2-5,NA,once,CASSLNPGRETQYF,TGCGCCAGCAGCTTGAATCCAGGCCGGGAGACCCAGTACTTC
TRBV2,TRBJ2-1,TRBD1,NA,CASSEIRTGANEQFF,TGTGCCAGCAGTGAAATAAGGACAGGGGCCAATGAGCAGTTCTTC
TRBV18,TRBJ1-1,TRBD1,NA,CASSPQLLRQGAVTNTEAFF,TGTGCCAGCTCACCCCAGCTTTTGAGACAGGGGGCAGTTACAAACACTGAAGCTTTCTTT
TRBV6-2/TRBV6-3,TRBJ1-2,NA,NA,CASSTTTPVGHGYTF,TGTGCCAGCAGCACAACGACCCCCGTTGGGCATGGCTACACCTTC
TRBV27,TRBJ1-4,NA,NA,CASSLSHGGKLFF,TGTGCCAGCAGTTTATCGCACGGGGGAAAACTGTTTTTT
TRBV4-2,TRBJ2-7,NA,once,CASSQDRGYEQYF,TGTGCCAGCAGCCAAGACAGGGGCTACGAGCAGTACTTC
TRBV18,TRBJ2-1,NA,once,CASSPQTGTYNEQFF,TGTGCCAGCTCACCCCAGACAGGGACTTACAATGAGCAGTTCTTC
TRBV6-5,TRBJ2-7,TRBD1,NA,CASSRQGPSSYEQYF,TGTGCCAGCAGCAGACAGGGCCCAAGCTCCTACGAGCAGTACTTC
TRBV5-4,TRBJ2-7,TRBD1,NA,CASSLAMGTGSYEQYF,TGTGCCAGCAGCTTGGCAATGGGGACAGGGTCCTACGAGCAGTACTTC
TRBV4-1,TRBJ1-5,NA,NA,CASSQDWAGVNQPQHF,TGCGCCAGCAGCCAAGATTGGGCAGGGGTCAATCAGCCCCAGCATTTT
TRBV23-1,TRBJ1-6,NA,NA,CASSLVRPSSNYNSPLHF,TGCGCCAGCAGTCTGGTCAGGCCCTCGAGTAACTATAATTCACCCCTCCACTTT
TRBV15,TRBJ2-7,NA,NA,CATSREPPGAFYEQYF,TGTGCCACCAGCAGAGAGCCCCCAGGGGCCTTCTACGAGCAGTACTTC
TRBV6-1,TRBJ2-3,NA,NA,CASSDGLASDTQYF,TGTGCCAGCAGTGACGGGCTAGCGTCAGATACGCAGTATTTT
TRBV15,TRBJ1-1,TRBD1,NA,CASQGARNTEAFF,TGTGCCTCACAGGGGGCTCGGAACACTGAAGCTTTCTTT
TRBV30,TRBJ1-6,NA,NA,CAWTKRHYNSPLHF,TGTGCCTGGACTAAGCGTCATTATAATTCACCCCTCCACTTT
TRBV28,TRBJ1-2,NA,NA,CASSFGGWPYGYTF,TGTGCCAGCAGTTTTGGAGGGTGGCCCTATGGCTACACCTTC
TRBV5-6,TRBJ2-7,TRBD2,NA,CASSFVTSGGHEQYF,TGTGCCAGCAGCTTTGTGACTAGCGGGGGACACGAGCAGTACTTC
TRBV7-8,TRBJ2-5,NA,NA,CASIVETGRRETQYF,TGTGCCAGCATCGTTGAGACTGGCAGAAGGGAGACCCAGTACTTC
TRBV7-8,TRBJ2-5,NA,NA,CASSLASSSETQYF,TGTGCCAGCAGCTTAGCGAGTAGCTCCGAGACCCAGTACTTC
TRBV5-1,TRBJ2-1,NA,NA,CASSLAGGGSEQFF,TGCGCCAGCAGCTTGGCCGGAGGAGGAAGTGAGCAGTTCTTC
TRBV12-3/TRBV12-4,TRBJ1-1,NA,NA,CASSLKWGVEAFF,TGTGCCAGCAGTTTAAAGTGGGGGGTAGAAGCTTTCTTT
TRBV5-4,TRBJ1-4,NA,NA,CASSPRGPADEKLFF,TGTGCCAGCAGCCCACGAGGGCCGGCCGATGAAAAACTGTTTTTT
TRBV5-1,TRBJ2-7,TRBD1,NA,CASSSPDRAYEQYF,TGCGCCAGCAGCTCTCCGGACAGGGCCTACGAGCAGTACTTC
TRBV7-9,TRBJ1-1,NA,NA,CASSLGTAFMNTEAFF,TGTGCCAGCAGCTTAGGGACAGCTTTTATGAACACTGAAGCTTTCTTT
TRBV5-4,TRBJ2-1,TRBD2,NA,CASSAGTSGGPYNEQFF,TGTGCCAGCAGCGCAGGGACTAGCGGGGGGCCGTACAATGAGCAGTTCTTC
TRBV28,TRBJ1-1,TRBD1,once,CALGRGLGNTEAFF,TGTGCCTTGGGCAGGGGGCTGGGGAACACTGAAGCTTTCTTT
TRBV4-3,TRBJ1-1,NA,NA,CASSQGPRGGFTEAFF,TGCGCCAGCAGCCAAGGTCCAAGGGGCGGTTTCACTGAAGCTTTCTTT
TRBV5-6,TRBJ2-7,NA,NA,CASSFLDLRTEQYF,TGTGCCAGCAGCTTCTTGGACTTGCGGACCGAGCAGTACTTC
TRBV29-1,TRBJ2-1,TRBD1,NA,CSVEDPKGAVGGQFF,TGCAGCGTTGAAGATCCTAAGGGGGCGGTCGGTGGGCAGTTCTTC
TRBV5-1,TRBJ1-4,NA,NA,CASGQSSTNEKLFF,TGCGCCAGCGGGCAGTCCTCAACTAATGAAAAACTGTTTTTT
TRBV9,TRBJ2-3,NA,NA,CASSVYSRGTDTQYF,TGTGCCAGCAGCGTATACTCTCGAGGGACAGATACGCAGTATTTT
TRBV6-5,TRBJ2-7,TRBD1,NA,CASTGRTGTSGEQYF,TGTGCCAGCACAGGTCGGACAGGCACCTCTGGCGAGCAGTACTTC
TRBV27,TRBJ2-6,NA,NA,CASSLRVSGANVLTF,TGTGCCAGCAGCTTAAGAGTCTCTGGGGCCAACGTCCTGACTTTC
TRBV6-2/TRBV6-3,TRBJ2-1,NA,once,CASSYLRGSPYNEQFF,TGTGCCAGCAGTTACTTACGGGGGTCCCCCTACAATGAGCAGTTCTTC
TRBV2,TRBJ2-1,TRBD2,NA,CASTQTSDGDNEQFF,TGTGCCAGCACGCAGACTAGCGATGGGGACAATGAGCAGTTCTTC
TRBV18,TRBJ1-2,NA,NA,CASSLSSGQTYYGYTF,TGTGCCAGCTCACTCAGCAGCGGACAGACCTACTATGGCTACACCTTC
TRBV3-1/TRBV3-2,TRBJ1-6,TRBD1,NA,CASSQDFSGTGAYNSPLHF,TGTGCCAGCAGCCAAGATTTTTCCGGGACAGGGGCCTATAATTCACCCCTCCACTTT
TRBV2,TRBJ1-6,NA,NA,CASQGTSYNSPLHF,TGTGCCAGTCAGGGGACCTCCTATAATTCACCCCTCCACTTT
TRBV11-3,TRBJ2-7,TRBD1,NA,CASSPGQGAYEQYF,TGTGCCAGCAGCCCGGGACAGGGGGCTTACGAGCAGTACTTC
TRBV2,TRBJ1-2,NA,NA,CASGGSGYTF,TGTGCCAGCGGGGGGAGTGGCTACACCTTC
TRBV30,TRBJ1-2,NA,NA,CAWANGGQRNYGYTF,TGTGCCTGGGCTAATGGTGGACAGAGAAACTATGGCTACACCTTC
TRBV6-5,TRBJ2-3,TRBD1,NA,CASSSGQVSDTQYF,TGTGCCAGCAGTTCCGGACAGGTCTCAGATACGCAGTATTTT
TRBV7-6,TRBJ1-2,TRBD1,NA,CASSSGQANYGYTF,TGTGCCAGCAGCTCAGGACAGGCCAACTATGGCTACACCTTC
TRBV28,TRBJ2-5,TRBD1,NA,CATLPTDRGPRETQYF,TGTGCCACCCTTCCTACCGACAGGGGGCCTCGGGAGACCCAGTACTTC
TRBV21-1,TRBJ1-3,NA,once,CASSKGDSLSSGNTIYF,TGTGCCAGCAGCAAGGGGGACAGCTTAAGCTCTGGAAACACCATATATTTT
TRBV27,TRBJ1-1,NA,NA,CASSPPTGFTEAFF,TGTGCCAGCAGTCCCCCGACAGGATTTACTGAAGCTTTCTTT
TRBV30,TRBJ1-5,NA,NA,CAWRDQGRNQPQHF,TGTGCCTGGAGGGATCAGGGTCGCAATCAGCCCCAGCATTTT
TRBV5-6,TRBJ2-7,TRBD2,few,CASSTAAGEQYF,TGTGCCAGCAGCACGGCAGCGGGGGAGCAGTACTTC
TRBV28,TRBJ2-3,TRBD1,NA,CASSSQIGGPSTDTQYF,TGTGCCAGCAGTTCTCAGATAGGGGGCCCTAGCACAGATACGCAGTATTTT
TRBV30,TRBJ2-1,TRBD2,NA,CAQTRGGMGSYNEQFF,TGTGCCCAAACCCGGGGGGGGATGGGCTCCTACAATGAGCAGTTCTTC
TRBV29-1,TRBJ2-7,NA,NA,CSVVGRGYEQYF,TGCAGCGTTGTTGGCAGAGGGTACGAGCAGTACTTC
TRBV9,TRBJ1-6,NA,NA,CASSQSGGFNSPLHF,TGTGCCAGCAGCCAGAGCGGGGGATTCAATTCACCCCTCCACTTT
TRBV6-5,TRBJ1-6,NA,NA,CASSYSSHSPLHF,TGTGCCAGCAGTTACTCCAGTCATTCACCCCTCCACTTT
TRBV9,TRBJ1-2,NA,NA,CASSVGQGSSYGYTF,TGTGCCAGCAGCGTCGGGCAGGGCTCGAGCTATGGCTACACCTTC